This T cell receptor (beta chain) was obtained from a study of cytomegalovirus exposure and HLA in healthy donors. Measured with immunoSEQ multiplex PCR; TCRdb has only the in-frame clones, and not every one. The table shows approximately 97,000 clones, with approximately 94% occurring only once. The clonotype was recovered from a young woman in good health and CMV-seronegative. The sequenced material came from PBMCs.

CDR3 sequence (DNA): TGCGCCAGCAGCCCGGGGACTAGCGGGGAATACTCCTACGAGCAGTACTTC. Translation: CASSPGTSGEYSYEQYF. V gene TRBV5-1 combines with J gene TRBJ2-7; 13 bases are shared with TRBD2. The CDR3 extends over 17 amino acids. The trim removed 4 bases at V and 0 bases at J, leaving 7 bases unmatched. Germline CDR1 is SGHRS and CDR2 is YFSETQ. Using reference TRBV5-1 and TRBJ2-7 for the parts outside the CDR3, the full variable domain is KAGVTQTPRYLIKTRGQQVTLSCSPISGHRSVSWYQQTPGQGLQFLFEYFSETQRNKGNFPGRFSGRQFSNSRSEMNVSTLELGDSALYLCASSPGTSGEYSYEQYFGPGTRLTVT.